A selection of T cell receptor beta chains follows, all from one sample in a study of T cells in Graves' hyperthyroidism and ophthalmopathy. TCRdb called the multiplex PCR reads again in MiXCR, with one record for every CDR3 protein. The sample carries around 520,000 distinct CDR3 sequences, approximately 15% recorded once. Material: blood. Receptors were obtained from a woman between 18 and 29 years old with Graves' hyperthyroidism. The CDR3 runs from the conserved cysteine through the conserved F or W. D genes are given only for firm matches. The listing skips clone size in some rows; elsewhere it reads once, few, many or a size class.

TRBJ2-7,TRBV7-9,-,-,TGTGCCAGCAGCAGAATAGCGAGCCGTTCCTCCTACGAGCAGTACTTC,CASSRIASRSSYEQYF
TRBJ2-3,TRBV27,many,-,TGTGCCAGCAGTTTATCCCCGATCCTCCTGCAGGATACGCAGTATTTT,CASSLSPILLQDTQYF
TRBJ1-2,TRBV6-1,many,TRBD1,TGTGCCAGCAGTCGAGTTCCGGGACAGGCTAACTATGGCTACACCTTC,CASSRVPGQANYGYTF
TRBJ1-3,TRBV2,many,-,TGTGCCAGCAGTGAGGTGGTTGGAAACACCATATATTTT,CASSEVVGNTIYF
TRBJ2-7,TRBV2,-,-,TGTGCCAGCAAAAGAACTTTCCTGGTTGAGCAGTACTTC,CASKRTFLVEQYF
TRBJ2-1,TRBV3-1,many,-,TGTGCCAGCAGCCAAGAGAGAGGCAGCGGTTCCTACAATGAGCAGTTCTTC,CASSQERGSGSYNEQFF
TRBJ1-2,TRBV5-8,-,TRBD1,TGTGCCAGCGGACTGACAGGGAGGGTCAACTATGGCTACACCTTC,CASGLTGRVNYGYTF
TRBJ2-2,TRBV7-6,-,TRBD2,TGTGCCAGCAGCTTAGGTCATTTACTAGCGGGAGTTGGTACCGGGGAGCTGTTTTTT,CASSLGHLLAGVGTGELFF
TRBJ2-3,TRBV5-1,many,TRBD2,TGCGCCAGCAGCCCTCGGACTAGCGGGACCACAGATACGCAGTATTTT,CASSPRTSGTTDTQYF
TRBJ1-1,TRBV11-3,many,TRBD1,TGTGCCAGCAGCACCGTGGGACAGACATTAAGAGGGACTGAAGCTTTCTTT,CASSTVGQTLRGTEAFF
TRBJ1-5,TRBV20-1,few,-,TGCAGTGCTACTGGGCTGTGGGATCAGCCCCAGCATTTT,CSATGLWDQPQHF
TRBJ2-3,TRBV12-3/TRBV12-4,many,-,TGTGCCAGCACTCTCGGGACGAGGCCTCGGGATACGCAGTATTTT,CASTLGTRPRDTQYF
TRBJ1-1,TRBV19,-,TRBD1,TGTGCCGCCAAGGGCAACGACAGGGGGAACACTGAAGCTTTCTTT,CAAKGNDRGNTEAFF
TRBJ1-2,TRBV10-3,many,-,TGTGCCATCAGTGTAACGGGACAATCGGGCGTTGGCTACACCTTC,CAISVTGQSGVGYTF
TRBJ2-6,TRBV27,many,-,TGTGCCAGCAGTTTACAAGGGGCCAACGTCCTGACTTTC,CASSLQGANVLTF
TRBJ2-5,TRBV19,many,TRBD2,TGTGCCAGTAGTATAGTGAAGCGGGAGCTACAAGAGACCCAGTACTTC,CASSIVKRELQETQYF
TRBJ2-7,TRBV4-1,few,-,TGCGCCAGCAGCCAAGGAGCCGGGCAGGGCCACGAGCAGTACTTC,CASSQGAGQGHEQYF
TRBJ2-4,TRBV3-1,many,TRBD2,TGTGCCAGCAGCCTCGGGCTAGCGGGTAGCCTTGGCATTCAGTACTTC,CASSLGLAGSLGIQYF
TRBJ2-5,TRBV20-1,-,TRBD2,TGCAGTGCTAGAGACGGGACTAGCATCCAAGAGACCCAGTACTTC,CSARDGTSIQETQYF
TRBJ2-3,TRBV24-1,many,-,TGTGCCACCAGTGATTTTGCCTTGGCCCGGACAGATACGCAGTATTTT,CATSDFALARTDTQYF
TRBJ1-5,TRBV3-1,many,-,TGTGCCAGCAGCCCACGGACAGGCAATCAGCCCCAGCATTTT,CASSPRTGNQPQHF
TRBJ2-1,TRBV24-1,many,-,TGTGCCACCAGTGATACAGGGGAGGATAGTAATGAGCAGTTCTTC,CATSDTGEDSNEQFF
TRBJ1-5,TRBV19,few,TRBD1,TGTGCCAGTAACTCCGTCGACAGGGCTAATCAGCCCCAGCATTTT,CASNSVDRANQPQHF
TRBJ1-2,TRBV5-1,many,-,TGCGCCAGCAGCCGGGACACGGATTATGGCTACACCTTC,CASSRDTDYGYTF
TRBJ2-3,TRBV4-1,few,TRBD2,TGCGCCAGCAGCCATCCGGGACTAACGACAGATACGCAGTATTTT,CASSHPGLTTDTQYF
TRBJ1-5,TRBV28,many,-,TGTGCCAGCAGCCGGGGGGGGGGCAATCAGCCCCAGCATTTT,CASSRGGGNQPQHF
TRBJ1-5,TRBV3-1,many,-,TGTGCCAGCAGCCAAGAGGACGGGGCAAATCAGCCCCAGCATTTT,CASSQEDGANQPQHF
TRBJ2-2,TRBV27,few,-,TGTGCCAGCAGTCCCGCGGGACAGAAACCGACCGGGGAGCTGTTTTTT,CASSPAGQKPTGELFF
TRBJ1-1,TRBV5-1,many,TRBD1,TGCGCCAGCAGCTTAGGCACAGGGGGCTTTGCCACTGAAGCTTTCTTT,CASSLGTGGFATEAFF
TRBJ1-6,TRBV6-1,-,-,TGTGCCAGCAGCTGGCAGAACTCCTATAATTCACCCCTCCACTTT,CASSWQNSYNSPLHF
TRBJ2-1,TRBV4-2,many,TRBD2,TGTGCCAGCAGCCAAGTCTCGCTAGCGGAGTACAATGAGCAGTTCTTC,CASSQVSLAEYNEQFF
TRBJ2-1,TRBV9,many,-,TGTGCCAGCAGCGTAAGGGGGGCCTACAATGAGCAGTTCTTC,CASSVRGAYNEQFF
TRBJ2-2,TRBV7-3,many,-,TGTGCCAGCAGCTTTCAACGCGGGGAAGAGGAGCTGTTTTTT,CASSFQRGEEELFF
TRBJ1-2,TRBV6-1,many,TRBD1,TGTGCCAGCGGGACAGGGCAAGGCTACACCTTC,CASGTGQGYTF
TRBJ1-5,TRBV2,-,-,TGTGCCAGCAGTGAAGTAAACTATAGCAATCAGCCCCAGCATTTT,CASSEVNYSNQPQHF
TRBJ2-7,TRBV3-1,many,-,TGTGCCAGCAGCCAAGATTTTCAGGGGCCCTACGAGCAGTACTTC,CASSQDFQGPYEQYF
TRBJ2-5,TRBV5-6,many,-,TGTGCCAGCAGCTTGGGCCCCTCCCAAGAGACCCAGTACTTC,CASSLGPSQETQYF
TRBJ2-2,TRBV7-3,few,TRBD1,TGTGCCAGCAGCTTAGGGCAGGGGGAGATGGCCGGGGAGCTGTTTTTT,CASSLGQGEMAGELFF
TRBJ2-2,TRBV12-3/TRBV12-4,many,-,TGTGCCACGGGGGACCCTCCACATGCCGGGGAGCTGTTTTTT,CATGDPPHAGELFF
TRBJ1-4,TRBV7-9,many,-,TGTGCCAGCGGTCCAAGGACAGCTAATGAAAAACTGTTTTTT,CASGPRTANEKLFF
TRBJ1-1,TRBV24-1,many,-,TGTGCCACCAGTGAGGCAGGGATGAACACTGAAGCTTTCTTT,CATSEAGMNTEAFF
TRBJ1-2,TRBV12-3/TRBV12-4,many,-,TGTGCCAGCAGTTTGGGGGGACTCGGCTATGGCTACACCTTC,CASSLGGLGYGYTF
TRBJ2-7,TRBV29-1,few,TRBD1,TGCAGCGTTGACGGGGTGGGGACAGAGAGCTCCTACGAGCAGTACTTC,CSVDGVGTESSYEQYF
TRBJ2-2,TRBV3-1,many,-,TGTGCCAGCAGCCAAGAATCCCCCAACACCGGGGAGCTGTTTTTT,CASSQESPNTGELFF
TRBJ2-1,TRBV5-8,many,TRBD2,TGTGCCAGCAGCTTGGGAGCGGGAGCTAGGAATGAGCAGTTCTTC,CASSLGAGARNEQFF
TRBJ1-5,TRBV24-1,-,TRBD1,TGTGCCACCAGTGATTTGGACAGGGGGCACGCTTATCAGCCCCAGCATTTT,CATSDLDRGHAYQPQHF
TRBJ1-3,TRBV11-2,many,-,TGTGCCAGCAGCCACACAGGTCTCTCTGGAAACACCATATATTTT,CASSHTGLSGNTIYF
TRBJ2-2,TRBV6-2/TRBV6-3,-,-,TGTGCCCGCAGCCCAATCCGGGGGGCAACCGGGGAGCTGTTTTTT,CARSPIRGATGELFF
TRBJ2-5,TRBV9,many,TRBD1,TGTGCCAGCAGCCCCGGACAGGGTCGGGAGACCCAGTACTTC,CASSPGQGRETQYF
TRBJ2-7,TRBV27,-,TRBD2,TGTGCCAGCAGTTTAGTTGCTAGCGGGAACTCCTACGAGCAGTACTTC,CASSLVASGNSYEQYF